The 11 T cell receptor beta chains presented below share a single source sample, sequenced in a study of shared clonotypes between healthy human individuals (dated by TCRdb to 2020 to 2021). Library preparation used the immunoSEQ multiplex PCR assay. Entries here come from immuneACCESS through TCRdb and include only in-frame sequences with V and J called. Some clones fail to appear in such tables; in the studies checked, an unresolved V gene covers under half of the shortfall, and the cause of the remainder is unknown. The sample table shows around 2,100,000 clones, and about 95% are seen once. In total, the top ten clones hold 1% to 1.5% of the sample. CD8 naive samples were obtained by positive selection for CCR7 among CD45RO-negative cells, yielding a CD45RA+CCR7+ population from which TemRA cells were excluded. The sample comprised naive CD8+ T cells sorted from blood. Sample cell subset or site, as interpreted from the label and publication: CD45RA+CCR7+. The receptor set was obtained from a man aged 18 to 35 in good health.

The chain is built from TRBV18 and TRBJ2-1, with a possible D match to TRBD1 (6 bases). V was trimmed by 3 bases and J by 2 bases, leaving 14 bases between them. In germline, CDR1 is KGHSH, CDR2 LQKENI. The CDR3 contains 16 residues. CDR3 bases: TGTGCCAGCTCACCCAACGAGCAGGGGCCCTACAATGAGCAGTTCTTC. Protein product: CASSPNEQGPYNEQFF.

The rearrangement uses TRBV6-1 and TRBJ1-2, with D possibly being TRBD1 (6 bases). There are 14 residues in the CDR3. CDR1 is MNHNS, CDR2 SASEGT, per germline. Between the trimmed V and J ends, which lost 3 bases and 1 base, there was a span of 9 bases. DNA of the CDR3: TGTGCCAGCAGTGATGACAGGCGTAACTATGGCTACACCTTC. Its protein product is CASSDDRRNYGYTF.

The CDR3 spells CASSYSGLLSGELFF. CDR3 in DNA: TGTGCCAGCAGTTACTCGGGACTCCTCTCCGGGGAGCTGTTTTTT. The chain couples TRBV6-5 to TRBJ2-2, with D perhaps TRBD2 (6 bases). Germline V gives CDR1 MNHEY, CDR2 SVGAGI. This CDR3 spans 15 amino acids. V lost 0 bases and J 6 bases, leaving 11 bases between the germline ends.

The gene calls are TRBV29-1 and TRBJ1-1; D may be TRBD1 (5 bases). The CDR3 spans 12 residues. With 3 bases removed from V and 4 bases from J, the gap between germline ends came to 9 bases. Germline CDR1 SQVTM, CDR2 ANQGSEA. For the CDR3, the DNA is TGCAGCGTTGATCCGGGGGGCACTGAAGCTTTCTTT. This encodes CSVDPGGTEAFF.

In the case of this clone: Other DNA sequences in this sample translate to the same CDR3. This chain joins TRBV27 and TRBJ1-2, with 9 bases fitting TRBD1. Germline trimming cut 6 bases from V and 4 bases from J; bases unmatched to any gene: 3. The CDR3 is 13 amino acids. The germline V gene has CDR1 MNHEY and CDR2 SMNVEV (reference sequence). The CDR3 DNA sequence: TGTGCCAGCAGCGAGACAGGGGGCTATGGCTACACCTTC. Translating it yields CASSETGGYGYTF.

The chain combines TRBV7-9 with TRBJ1-3, with D hard to call. Germline V gives CDR1 SEHNR, CDR2 FQNEAQ (reference sequence). V was cut by 1 base and J by 0 bases, with 10 bases left in between. CDR3 length: 16 amino acids. CDR3 loop: CASSLEAGNSGNTIYF. The CDR3 nucleotides read TGTGCCAGCAGCTTAGAGGCGGGTAACTCTGGAAACACCATATATTTT.

Concerning this clone: The same CDR3 is also encoded by other DNA sequences in this sample. The chain employs TRBV28 and TRBJ1-5; D gene unclear. Trimming cost V 3 bases and J 0 bases, with 12 bases left between them. This CDR3 has 16 amino acids. Germline V CDR1 and CDR2: MDHEN, SYDVKM. CDR3 in DNA: TGTGCCAGCAGTTTGGAGGGCGGGTATAGCAATCAGCCCCAGCATTTT. It specifies CASSLEGGYSNQPQHF.

The chain uses TRBV4-1 and TRBJ1-2; the D is unclear. The CDR3 has 14 residues. With 4 bases removed from V and 5 bases from J, the gap between germline ends came to 14 bases. The germline V gene has CDR1 MGHRA and CDR2 YSYEKL. The CDR3 nucleotides read TGCGCCAGCAGCCCCGCGGGCCCAGTATATGGCTACACCTTC. Translation gives CASSPAGPVYGYTF.

V gene TRBV4-1 combines with J gene TRBJ1-2; 7 positions agree with TRBD1. Trimming cost V 1 base and J 4 bases; bases outside gene matches: 3. Germline lookup yields CDR1 MGHRA and CDR2 YSYEKL. The CDR3 has 14 residues. The CDR3 here is CASSQGTGGYGYTF. CDR3 DNA sequence: TGCGCCAGCAGCCAAGGGACAGGAGGCTATGGCTACACCTTC.

The chain employs TRBV30 and TRBJ1-1; TRBD1 agrees at 7 bases. The CDR3 is 13 amino acids. Germline V gene data show CDR1 as GTSNPN and CDR2 as SVGIG (reference sequence). The trim removed 3 bases at V and 5 bases at J, leaving 6 bases unmatched. DNA for the CDR3: TGTGCCTGGAGCAGGGGGGCTGGGACTGAAGCTTTCTTT. Translation: CAWSRGAGTEAFF.

As regards this clone: The same CDR3 also results from other DNA sequences found in this sample. The chain uses TRBV6-6 and TRBJ2-1, with D unresolved. The CDR3 consists of 13 residues. Per the germline V gene, CDR1 is MNHNY and CDR2 is SVGAGI (reference sequence). Trimming removed 0 bases from V and 4 bases from J, with 4 bases in between. CDR3 sequence: CASSYSSYNEQFF. The CDR3 DNA follows: TGTGCCAGCAGTTACTCCTCGTACAATGAGCAGTTCTTC.